This T cell receptor beta chain was retrieved from a study of blood T cell repertoires in COVID-19. About the study: Donors in the United States, Italy and Spain gave samples during acute or convalescent COVID-19.

In its sample, this clone was seen once. This table comes from immunoSEQ multiplex PCR, and its TCRdb copy is limited to in-frame clones, with some not included. The top ten hold approximately 27% of the sample, which has about 120,000 clones, 85% to 90% seen once. The ends were cut back, 4 bases at V and 8 bases at J, with 22 bases in the middle. The germline CDR1 and CDR2 sequences are SGHRS and YFSETQ. There are 17 residues in the CDR3. This chain joins TRBV5-1 and TRBJ1-6; D perhaps matches TRBD1 (5 bases). This receptor was taken from a man aged 70 or older with active or convalescent COVID-19. Sequences were obtained from peripheral blood. The CDR3 coding sequence is TGCGCCAGCAGCCCAGGGACTCTCAACCCGGGGGATTCACCCCTCCACTTT. This gives the protein CASSPGTLNPGDSPLHF.